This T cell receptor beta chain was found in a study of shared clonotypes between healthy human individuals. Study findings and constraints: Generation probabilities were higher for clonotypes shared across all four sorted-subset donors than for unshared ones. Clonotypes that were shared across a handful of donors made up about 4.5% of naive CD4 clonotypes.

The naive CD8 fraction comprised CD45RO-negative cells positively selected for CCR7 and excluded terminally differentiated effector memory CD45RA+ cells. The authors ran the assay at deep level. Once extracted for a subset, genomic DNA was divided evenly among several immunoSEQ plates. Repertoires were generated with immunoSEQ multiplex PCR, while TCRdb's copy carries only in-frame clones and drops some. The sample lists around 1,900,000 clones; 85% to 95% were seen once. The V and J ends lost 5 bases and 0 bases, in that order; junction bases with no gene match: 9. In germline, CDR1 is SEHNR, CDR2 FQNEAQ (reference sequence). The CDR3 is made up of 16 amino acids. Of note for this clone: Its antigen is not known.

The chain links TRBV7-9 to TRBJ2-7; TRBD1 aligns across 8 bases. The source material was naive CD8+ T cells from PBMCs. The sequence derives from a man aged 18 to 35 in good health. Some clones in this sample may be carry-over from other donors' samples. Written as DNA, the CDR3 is TGTGCCAGCAGCCCCCGGACAGGGAAAAGCTCCTACGAGCAGTACTTC. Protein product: CASSPRTGKSSYEQYF.